This entry concerns a single T cell receptor beta chain. The antigen it recognizes is unknown. Base quality data are lacking; no much larger clone is found one base away. In light of the paper, this sample's treatment or condition label describes: PENTA 11 planned treatment interruption arm or continuous ART arm. Participants were children from the United Kingdom aged 2 to 15 years who had received at least three-drug ART for at least 24 weeks. The study required cryopreserved PBMCs containing at least 5 million viable cells, and a handful of candidate patients were excluded because of low viable PBMC yield. Naive CD4+ CD45RA+ CD45RO- T cells were FACS-sorted from thawed PBMCs on a FACSAria III cell sorter. After sorting, the cells were fixed and RNA was extracted first with the RNeasy FFPE kit and then with the RNeasy Micro kit. This record comes from a study of HIV-infected children after antiretroviral therapy interruption (dated by TCRdb to between 2018 and 2021). Study-wide context: Eight children, all with CD4+ count above 500 and viral load below 50 copies/ml, were included, of whom four were on planned treatment interruption and four were on continuous treatment. Interruption-arm samples came from week 0, week 12, end of interruption (week 24 or 48), and about 3 years after study end. Continuous-treatment samples were analyzed from corresponding weeks 0, 48 and 150. The interruption group had a median age of roughly 10 years, compared with more than 7 years in the continuous treatment group. Most participating children had recorded exposure to EBV and CMV. Alongside measurements of thymic output, the study compared TCR repertoires of children on planned treatment interruption with TCR repertoires of children on continuous antiretroviral treatment.

Overall results and qualifications from the work: Minor non-naive CD45RA+ populations, such as EMRA or stem memory cells, might be present among the sorted CD45RA+ naive cells. In naive CD4+ repertoires of PTI patients, reduced CDR3 sharing between time points was observed after interruption began, whereas many sequences were found to be shared between end of interruption and 3 years later. An increase in the naive CD4+ Gini coefficient was observed by the end of treatment interruption, suggesting clonal expansion, and a return to baseline was observed by 3 years. The low number of patients is a limitation and the data should be interpreted with caution.

Library preparation employed 3' RACE. To correct PCR amplification bias, TCR libraries were generated from RNA with a 3' RACE protocol that used unique molecular identifiers. Up to 12 amplicon libraries were pooled and sequenced on an Illumina MiSeq with v2 2x250 paired-end chemistry. In the original analysis: Reads were processed with Decombinator for assignment of V and J genes and CDR3, and barcode-based correction of errors and PCR bias was applied. Before the Gini coefficient was calculated with the R ineq package, repertoires were subsampled to the same depth. GLIPH, Hamming distance and a shared triplet metric were used to assess CDR3 similarity. TCRdb passed the public sequencing reads through fastp at Q25 and MiXCR, retaining productive beta sequences. CDR3 protein sequences are deduplicated, and each keeps its most common genes and DNA. For this entry, the V and J calls and clone size follow TCRdb and not the study's own pipeline. Within this sample are fewer than 100,000 distinct CDR3 sequences, with roughly 6.4% of them counted one time only. 1.1% of the sample is taken by the ten largest.

This TCR was recovered from a pool of human donors with HIV. The sequenced sample was CD45RA+ CD4+ T cells from PBMCs, pooled from several time points, obtained from a donor given antiretroviral therapy, either interrupted or continuous. In the paper's terms, the cell subset or site label means: naive CD4+ CD45RA+ CD45RO- T cells.

DNA sequence: TGTGCCAGCAGCCAAGGGGGACACGAGCAGTACTTC. The encoded protein is CASSQGGHEQYF. In this chain, TRBV3-1 is recombined with TRBJ2-7; the D region may be TRBD1 or TRBD2, each matching 5 bases equally. Cut back by 1 base and 5 bases, the V and J ends lie 6 bases apart. The germline V gene (reference sequence) sets CDR1 to LGHDT and CDR2 to YNNKEL. From its cysteine to its phenylalanine, the CDR3 spans 12 amino acids. The retained sequence is limited to the CDR3, 36 bases, with the frame set at the first base.